The 11 T cell receptor beta chains given below trace back to one sample, sequenced in a study of identical twins. TCRdb re-called the 5' RACE reads with MiXCR, one entry per CDR3 protein. The sample consists of about 690,000 distinct CDR3 sequences, 5.5% to 6.5% of them appearing once. The sequenced material came from naive T cells sorted from blood. Source of these receptors: a man aged 18-30 years in good health.

This clonotype was recorded many times. This rearrangement joins TRBV9 to TRBJ1-2; 12 bases fit TRBD1. Germline CDR1 reads SGDLS; CDR2 reads YYNGEE. Losses at the gene ends were 4 bases for V and 0 bases for J; bases not matched to a gene: 13. The CDR3 consists of 19 residues. The CDR3 loop reads CASSPRGSGTGGANYGYTF. The CDR3 DNA is TGTGCCAGCAGCCCCCGAGGTTCCGGGACAGGGGGCGCTAACTATGGCTACACCTTC.

V gene TRBV9 combines with J gene TRBJ2-6; 8 bases are a match to TRBD1. Trimming took 0 bases from V and 0 from J; bases not matched to a gene: 5. The CDR3 consists of 18 residues. Germline V gene lookup returns CDR1 SGDLS and CDR2 YYNGEE. The CDR3 sequence: CASSVALDRDSGANVLTF. As DNA, the CDR3 is TGTGCCAGCAGCGTAGCTTTGGACAGGGACTCTGGGGCCAACGTCCTGACTTTC. The full variable domain, in which reference TRBV9 and TRBJ2-6 provide the parts outside the CDR3, is DSGVTQTPKHLITATGQRVTLRCSPRSGDLSVYWYQQSLDQGLQFLIQYYNGEERAKGNILERFSAQQFPDLHSELNLSSLELGDSALYFCASSVALDRDSGANVLTFGAGSRLTVL.

This clonotype was found a few times. This chain uses TRBV6-5 with TRBJ2-1; TRBD2 aligns across 8 bases. Germline V gives CDR1 MNHEY, CDR2 SVGAGI. The CDR3 has 10 amino acids. V dropped 11 bases and J dropped 10; count of bases not matched to a gene: 4. The CDR3 region has the DNA TGTGCCGCGGGCGGGGGGGAGCAGTTCTTC. As protein: CAAGGGEQFF.

This clonotype has at least ten counts. This chain joins TRBV29-1 and TRBJ1-2, with D tentatively TRBD1 (6 bases). The germline CDR1 and CDR2 sequences are SQVTM and ANQGSEA. The CDR3 totals 18 residues. Deletions cut 4 bases from V and 4 bases from J, with 28 bases between. CDR3 DNA: TGCAGCGTTGGGGGTTGGGGACTTACAGGGAAGGGAATCTATGGCTACACCTTC. Amino acids: CSVGGWGLTGKGIYGYTF. Supplemented by reference TRBV29-1 and TRBJ1-2, the full variable domain reads SAVISQKPSRDICQRGTSLTIQCQVDSQVTMMFWYRQQPGQSLTLIATANQGSEATYESGFVIDKFPISRPNLTFSTLTVSNMSPEDSSIYLCSVGGWGLTGKGIYGYTFGSGTRLTVV.

This clonotype has more than one count but fewer than ten. The chain is built from TRBV19 and TRBJ2-1; D unresolved. CDR1 is LNHDA and CDR2 is SQIVND in the germline V gene (reference sequence). The CDR3 length is 11 residues. Trimming took off 4 bases at V and 7 bases at J, with 5 bases between the two ends. The CDR3: CASSNWNEQFF. The CDR3 DNA reads TGTGCCAGTAGTAACTGGAATGAGCAGTTCTTC. The full variable domain, with the rest looked up from reference TRBV19 and TRBJ2-1, is DGGITQSPKYLFRKEGQNVTLSCEQNLNHDAMYWYRQDPGQGLRLIYYSQIVNDFQKGDIAEGYSVSREKKESFPLTVTSAQKNPTAFYLCASSNWNEQFFGPGTRLTVL.

Here the CDR3 reads CASSFGYPHYEQYF. CDR3 coding DNA: TGTGCCAGCAGCTTTGGGTACCCTCACTACGAGCAGTACTTC. This chain uses TRBV7-8 with TRBJ2-7; D uncertain. V lost 3 bases and J 3 bases, leaving 12 bases between the germline ends. CDR1 is SGHVS, CDR2 FQNEAQ, per germline. The CDR3 sequence is 14 residues long.

The sample holds many counts of this clonotype. The J gene is TRBJ2-3, the V gene TRBV24-1; D unresolved. The CDR3 length is 12 residues. Per the germline V gene, CDR1 is KGHDR and CDR2 is SFDVKD. V lost 5 bases and J 3 bases, leaving 5 bases between the germline ends. The CDR3 protein is CATSAPTDTQYF. The CDR3 DNA sequence: TGTGCCACCAGTGCGCCGACAGATACGCAGTATTTT.

In its sample, this clonotype was seen many times. The J gene is TRBJ2-7, the V gene TRBV27, with D unresolved. CDR1 and CDR2 from the germline V gene are MNHEY and SMNVEV (reference sequence). The CDR3 length is 13 residues. The V end was cut by 6 bases, the J end by 4 bases, with 13 bases between. In nucleotides, the CDR3 is TGTGCCAGCAGGGCGATAGGCAATTACGAGCAGTACTTC. It codes for CASRAIGNYEQYF.

This clonotype was found many times. J is TRBJ2-1 and V is TRBV5-1; D gene uncertain. The CDR3 is 14 amino acids. The V end lost 0 bases, the J end lost 6 bases, and 10 bases lay between the germline ends. Germline loops: CDR1 SGHRS, CDR2 YFSETQ. The DNA of the CDR3 is TGCGCCAGCAGCTTGGAGTTCGGTGGCAATGAGCAGTTCTTC. It is translated as CASSLEFGGNEQFF.

This clonotype was seen many times. The chain recombines TRBV12-3 or TRBV12-4 with TRBJ1-1; D unclear. Trimming stripped 3 bases from V and 0 bases from J, with 8 bases between. The CDR3 sequence is 14 residues long. Written as DNA, the CDR3 is TGTGCCAGCAGTTTTGGGCAGGTGAACACTGAAGCTTTCTTT. As protein: CASSFGQVNTEAFF.

This clonotype was seen at least ten times. This rearrangement joins TRBV10-2 to TRBJ2-2; D not certain. Germline lookup yields CDR1 WSHSY and CDR2 SAAADI. The CDR3 totals 15 residues. The V and J ends lost 10 bases and 1 base respectively, with 16 bases between them. The CDR3 DNA reads as TGCGCCACCACCGAGACACCTGTGAACACCGGGGAGCTGTTTTTT. Translation: CATTETPVNTGELFF.